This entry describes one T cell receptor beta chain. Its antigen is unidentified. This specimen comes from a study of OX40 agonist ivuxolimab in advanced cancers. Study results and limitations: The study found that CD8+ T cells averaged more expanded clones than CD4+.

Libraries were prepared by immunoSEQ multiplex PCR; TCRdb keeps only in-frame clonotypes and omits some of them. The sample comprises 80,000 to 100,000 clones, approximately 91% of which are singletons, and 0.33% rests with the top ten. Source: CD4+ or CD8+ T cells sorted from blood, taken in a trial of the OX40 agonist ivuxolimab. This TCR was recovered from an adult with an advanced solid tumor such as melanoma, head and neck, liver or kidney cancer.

Here the CDR3 DNA reads TGTGCCAGCAGTTACCGGGCTTCAAATGAAAAACTGTTTTTT. It translates to CASSYRASNEKLFF. This chain connects TRBV6-5 to TRBJ1-4; D remains unclear. Looked up from germline, CDR1 is MNHEY and CDR2 is SVGAGI. Deletions cut 2 bases from V and 5 bases from J, with 9 bases between. This CDR3 region has 14 residues.